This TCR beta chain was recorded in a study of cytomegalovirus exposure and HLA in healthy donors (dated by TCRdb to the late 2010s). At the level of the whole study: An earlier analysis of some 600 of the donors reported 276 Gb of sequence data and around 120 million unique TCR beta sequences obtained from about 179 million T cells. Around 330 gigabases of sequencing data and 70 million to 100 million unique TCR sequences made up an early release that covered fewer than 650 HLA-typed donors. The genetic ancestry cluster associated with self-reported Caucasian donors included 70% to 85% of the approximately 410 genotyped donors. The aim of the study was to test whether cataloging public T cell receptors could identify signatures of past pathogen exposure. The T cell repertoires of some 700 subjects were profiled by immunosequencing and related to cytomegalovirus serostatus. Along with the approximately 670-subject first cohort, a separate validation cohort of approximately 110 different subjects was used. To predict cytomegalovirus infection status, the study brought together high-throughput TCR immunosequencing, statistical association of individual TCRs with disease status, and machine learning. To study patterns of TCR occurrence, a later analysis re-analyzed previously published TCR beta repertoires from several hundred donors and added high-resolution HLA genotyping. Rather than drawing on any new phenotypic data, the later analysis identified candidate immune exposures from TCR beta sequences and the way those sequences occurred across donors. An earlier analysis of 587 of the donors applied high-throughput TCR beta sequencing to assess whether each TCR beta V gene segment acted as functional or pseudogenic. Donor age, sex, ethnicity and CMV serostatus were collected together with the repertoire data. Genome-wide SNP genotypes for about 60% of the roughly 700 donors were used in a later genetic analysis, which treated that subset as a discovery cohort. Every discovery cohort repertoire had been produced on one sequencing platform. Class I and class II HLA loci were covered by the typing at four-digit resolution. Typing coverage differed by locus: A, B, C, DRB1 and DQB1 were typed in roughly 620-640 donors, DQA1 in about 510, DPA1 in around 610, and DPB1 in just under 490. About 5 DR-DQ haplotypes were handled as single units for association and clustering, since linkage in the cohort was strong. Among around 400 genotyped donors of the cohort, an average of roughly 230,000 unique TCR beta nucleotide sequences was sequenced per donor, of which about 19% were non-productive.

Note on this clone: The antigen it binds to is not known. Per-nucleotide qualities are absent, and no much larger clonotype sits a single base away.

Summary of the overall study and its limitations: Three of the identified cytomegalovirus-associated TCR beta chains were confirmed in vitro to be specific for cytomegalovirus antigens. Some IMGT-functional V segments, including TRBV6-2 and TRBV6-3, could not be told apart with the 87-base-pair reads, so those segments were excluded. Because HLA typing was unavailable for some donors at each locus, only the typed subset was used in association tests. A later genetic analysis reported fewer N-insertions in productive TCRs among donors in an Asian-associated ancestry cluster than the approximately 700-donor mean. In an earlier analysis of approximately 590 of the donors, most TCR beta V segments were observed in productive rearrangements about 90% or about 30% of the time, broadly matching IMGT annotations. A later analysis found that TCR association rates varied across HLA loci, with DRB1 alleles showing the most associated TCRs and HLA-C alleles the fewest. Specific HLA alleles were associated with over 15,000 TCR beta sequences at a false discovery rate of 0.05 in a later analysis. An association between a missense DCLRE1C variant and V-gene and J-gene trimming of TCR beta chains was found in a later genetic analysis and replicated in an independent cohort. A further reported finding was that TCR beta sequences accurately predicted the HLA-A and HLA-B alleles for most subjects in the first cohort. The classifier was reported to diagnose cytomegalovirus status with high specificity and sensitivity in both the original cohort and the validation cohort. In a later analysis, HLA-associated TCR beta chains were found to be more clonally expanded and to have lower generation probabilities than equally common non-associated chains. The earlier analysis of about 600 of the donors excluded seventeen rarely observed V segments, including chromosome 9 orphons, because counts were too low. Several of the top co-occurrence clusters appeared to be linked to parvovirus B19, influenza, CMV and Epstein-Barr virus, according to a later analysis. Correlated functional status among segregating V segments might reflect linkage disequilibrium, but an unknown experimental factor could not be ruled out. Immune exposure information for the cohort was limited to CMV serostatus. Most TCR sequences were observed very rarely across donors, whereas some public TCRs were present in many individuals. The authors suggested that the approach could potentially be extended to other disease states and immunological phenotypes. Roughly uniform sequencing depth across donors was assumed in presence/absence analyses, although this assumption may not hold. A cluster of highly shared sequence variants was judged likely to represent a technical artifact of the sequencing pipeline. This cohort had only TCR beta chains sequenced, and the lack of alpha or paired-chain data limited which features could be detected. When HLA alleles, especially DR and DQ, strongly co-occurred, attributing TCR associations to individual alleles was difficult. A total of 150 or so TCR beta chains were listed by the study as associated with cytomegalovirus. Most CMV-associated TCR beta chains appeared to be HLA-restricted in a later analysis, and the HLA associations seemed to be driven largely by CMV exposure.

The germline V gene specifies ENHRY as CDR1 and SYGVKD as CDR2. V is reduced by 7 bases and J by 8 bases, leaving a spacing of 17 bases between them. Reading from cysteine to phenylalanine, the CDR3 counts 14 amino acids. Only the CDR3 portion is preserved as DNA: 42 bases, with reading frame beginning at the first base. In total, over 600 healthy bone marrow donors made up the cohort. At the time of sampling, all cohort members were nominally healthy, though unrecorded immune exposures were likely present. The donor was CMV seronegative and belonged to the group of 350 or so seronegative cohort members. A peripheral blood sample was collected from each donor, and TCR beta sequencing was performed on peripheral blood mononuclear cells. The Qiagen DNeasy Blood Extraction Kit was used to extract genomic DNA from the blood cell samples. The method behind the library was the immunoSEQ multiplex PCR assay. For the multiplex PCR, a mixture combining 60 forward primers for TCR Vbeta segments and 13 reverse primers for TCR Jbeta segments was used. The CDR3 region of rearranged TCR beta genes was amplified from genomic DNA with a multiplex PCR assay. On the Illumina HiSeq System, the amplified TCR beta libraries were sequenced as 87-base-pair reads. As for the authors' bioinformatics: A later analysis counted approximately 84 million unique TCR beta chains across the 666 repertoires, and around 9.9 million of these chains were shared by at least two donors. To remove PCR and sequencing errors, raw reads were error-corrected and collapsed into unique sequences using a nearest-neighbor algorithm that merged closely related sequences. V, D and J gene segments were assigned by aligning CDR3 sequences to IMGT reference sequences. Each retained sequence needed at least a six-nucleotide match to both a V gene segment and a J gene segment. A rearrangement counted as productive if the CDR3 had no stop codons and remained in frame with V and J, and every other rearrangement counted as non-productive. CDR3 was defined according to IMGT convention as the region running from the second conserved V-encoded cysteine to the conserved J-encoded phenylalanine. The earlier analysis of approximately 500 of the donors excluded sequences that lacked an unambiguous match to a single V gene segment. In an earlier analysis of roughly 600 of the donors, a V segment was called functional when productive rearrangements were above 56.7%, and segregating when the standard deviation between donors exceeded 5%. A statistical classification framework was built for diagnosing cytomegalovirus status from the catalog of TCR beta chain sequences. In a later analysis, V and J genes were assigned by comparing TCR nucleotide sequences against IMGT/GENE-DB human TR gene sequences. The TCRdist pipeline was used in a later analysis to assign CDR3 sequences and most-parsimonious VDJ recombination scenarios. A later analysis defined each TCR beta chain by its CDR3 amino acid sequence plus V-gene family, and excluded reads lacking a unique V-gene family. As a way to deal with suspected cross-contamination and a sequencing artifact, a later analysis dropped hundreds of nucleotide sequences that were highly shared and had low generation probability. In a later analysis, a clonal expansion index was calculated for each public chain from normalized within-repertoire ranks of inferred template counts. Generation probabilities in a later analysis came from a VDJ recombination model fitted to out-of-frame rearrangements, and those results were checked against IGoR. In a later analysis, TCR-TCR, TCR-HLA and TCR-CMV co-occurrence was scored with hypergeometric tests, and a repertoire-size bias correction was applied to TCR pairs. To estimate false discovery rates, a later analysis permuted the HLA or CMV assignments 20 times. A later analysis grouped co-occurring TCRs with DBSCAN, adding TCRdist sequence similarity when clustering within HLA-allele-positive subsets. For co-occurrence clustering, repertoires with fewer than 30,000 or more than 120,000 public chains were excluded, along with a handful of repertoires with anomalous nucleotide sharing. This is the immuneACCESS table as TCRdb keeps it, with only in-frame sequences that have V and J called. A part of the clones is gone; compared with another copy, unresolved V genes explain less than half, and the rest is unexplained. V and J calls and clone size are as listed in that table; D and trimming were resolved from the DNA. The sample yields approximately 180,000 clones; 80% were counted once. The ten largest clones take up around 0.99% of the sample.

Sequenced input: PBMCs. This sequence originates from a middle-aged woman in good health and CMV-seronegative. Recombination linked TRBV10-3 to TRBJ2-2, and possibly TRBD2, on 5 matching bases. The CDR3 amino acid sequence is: CAITSSIQSGELFF. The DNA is TGTGCCATCACCTCTAGCATACAATCTGGGGAGCTGTTTTTT.